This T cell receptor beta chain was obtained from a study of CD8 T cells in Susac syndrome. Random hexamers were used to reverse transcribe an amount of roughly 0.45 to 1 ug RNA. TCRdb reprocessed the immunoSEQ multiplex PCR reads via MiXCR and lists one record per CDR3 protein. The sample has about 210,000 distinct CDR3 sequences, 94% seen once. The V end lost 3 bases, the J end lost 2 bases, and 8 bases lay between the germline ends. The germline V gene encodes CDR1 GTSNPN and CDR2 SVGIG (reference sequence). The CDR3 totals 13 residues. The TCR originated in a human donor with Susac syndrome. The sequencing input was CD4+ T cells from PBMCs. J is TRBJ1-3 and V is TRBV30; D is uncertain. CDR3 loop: CAWSPGPGNTIYF. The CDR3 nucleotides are TGTGCCTGGAGCCCCGGGCCTGGAAACACCATATATTTT.